This record concerns one T cell receptor (beta chain) sequence. This specimen comes from a study of control samples from healthy donors and cancer patients. Trimming removed 4 bases at V and 3 bases at J, with 7 bases between. This CDR3 is built from 13 residues. Germline CDR1 and CDR2: SGHDT and YYEEEE. Generated by immunoSEQ multiplex PCR, the TCRdb table keeps only in-frame clones and is missing some. The data show roughly 86,000 clones, 91% seen once. The gene calls are TRBV5-6 and TRBJ2-2; D unclear. This sequence was found in a man younger than 45 in good health. The sequenced material came from blood. CDR3: CASSPGYTGELFF. The DNA of the CDR3 is TGTGCCAGCAGCCCGGGTTACACCGGGGAGCTGTTTTTT. Supplemented by reference TRBV5-6 and TRBJ2-2, the full variable domain reads DAGVTQSPTHLIKTRGQQVTLRCSPKSGHDTVSWYQQALGQGPQFIFQYYEEEERQRGNFPDRFSGHQFPNYSSELNVNALLLGDSALYLCASSPGYTGELFFGEGSRLTVL.